This T cell receptor (beta chain) was retrieved from a study of blood T cell repertoires in COVID-19. Study at large: The samples span acute and convalescent COVID-19 from the United States, Italy and Spain. The cDNA or gDNA used as material had been derived from T cells, B-cell-depleted T cells, or PBMCs.

Germline values: CDR1 SGDLS, CDR2 YYNGEE. V dropped 4 bases and J dropped 1; count of bases not matched to a gene: 2. The CDR3 extends over 14 amino acids. Study processing details: Estimation of nucleated cell counts was performed using reference gene primer amplification. This table comes from immunoSEQ multiplex PCR, and its TCRdb copy is limited to in-frame clones, with some not included. The V and J calls and the clone size are those of that table, but D and trimming were determined from the DNA. The table shows about 120,000 clones, with over 70% occurring only once. This sequence originates from a woman in her seventies with acute or convalescent COVID-19. The specimen sequenced was peripheral blood. The V call is TRBV9, the J call TRBJ2-5; 9 positions agree with TRBD2. The CDR3 sequence is CASSSGGPQETQYF. The DNA for the CDR3 is TGTGCCAGCAGCAGCGGGGGGCCCCAAGAGACCCAGTACTTC.